These 12 T cell receptor beta chains came from one sample sequenced in a study of T-cell memory formation after mild COVID-19. TCRdb reprocessed the 5' RACE reads with MiXCR, giving one entry per CDR3 protein. The sample shows about 360,000 distinct CDR3 sequences, approximately 15% of them seen only once. The sample taken for sequencing was PBMCs or a T cell subset sorted from them (not recorded which). The receptors stem from a man younger than 30 who had mild COVID-19 (a few samples of this study predate the infection). Cell type and time point are not known.

This clonotype was counted only a few times. The chain uses TRBV20-1 and TRBJ2-2; 7 positions match TRBD2. V lost 0 bases, J lost 6 bases, and 10 bases stayed unmatched. Germline loops: CDR1 DFQATT, CDR2 SNEGSKA (reference sequence). There are 16 residues in the CDR3. In DNA, the CDR3 is TGCAGTGCTAGAGATCGCCGACGGGGGGTGGCCGGGGAGCTGTTTTTT. Residues: CSARDRRRGVAGELFF.

The rearrangement links TRBV5-4 to TRBJ1-1; no clear D gene. Germline V gene sequence: CDR1 SGHNT, CDR2 YYREEE (reference sequence). This CDR3 comprises 15 residues. V was pared by 6 bases and J by 1 base, with 16 bases between. CDR3 protein: CASKPEERSNTEAFF. The CDR3 DNA reads TGTGCCAGCAAACCTGAGGAGCGGTCGAACACTGAAGCTTTCTTT.

The chain combines TRBV19 with TRBJ1-2; possible D gene TRBD1, 5 bases. The length of the CDR3 is 11 residues. Germline values: CDR1 LNHDA, CDR2 SQIVND (reference sequence). The ends were cut back, 6 bases at V and 6 bases at J, with 8 bases in the middle. CDR3 region: CASRGDDGYTF. In DNA form, the CDR3 reads TGTGCCAGTAGGGGGGACGATGGCTACACCTTC. The full variable domain, completed using reference TRBV19 and TRBJ1-2, is DGGITQSPKYLFRKEGQNVTLSCEQNLNHDAMYWYRQDPGQGLRLIYYSQIVNDFQKGDIAEGYSVSREKKESFPLTVTSAQKNPTAFYLCASRGDDGYTFGSGTRLTVV.

This clonotype was found a few times. The chain links TRBV7-9 to TRBJ2-6; D is unclear. CDR1 and CDR2 (germline): SEHNR, FQNEAQ (reference sequence). V was clipped by 1 base and J by 3 bases, with 10 bases between them. The CDR3 sequence is 16 residues long. The CDR3 reads CASSLGSQFGANVLTF. The CDR3, as DNA: TGTGCCAGCAGCTTAGGGTCGCAGTTTGGGGCCAACGTCCTGACTTTC.

V and J are TRBV2 and TRBJ2-5; D might be TRBD2 (5 bases). Trimming removed 5 bases at V and 10 bases at J, with 17 bases between. Germline V gene sequence: CDR1 SNHLY, CDR2 FYNNEI. The CDR3 has 13 residues. CDR3 sequence reads: CASSPRSRGSQYF. The CDR3 DNA follows: TGTGCCAGCAGTCCTAGGTCCCGAGGGAGCCAGTACTTC.

This clonotype was counted between two and nine times. This sequence joins TRBV6-2 or TRBV6-3 and TRBJ2-3; unclear D gene. CDR1 MNHEY and CDR2 SVGEGT come from the germline V gene. This CDR3 region has 15 residues. Trimming took 8 bases from V and 0 from J, leaving 15 bases between them. The CDR3 nucleotides read TGTGCCAGCGGCCACCGAGGACGGAGCACAGATACGCAGTATTTT. Its protein is CASGHRGRSTDTQYF.

The chain recombines TRBV7-2 with TRBJ1-3; the match to TRBD1 covers 11 bases. Trimming removed 1 base from V and 8 bases from J; junction bases left unmatched: 1. The CDR3 spans 14 residues. The germline gives CDR1 SGHTA, CDR2 FQGNSA. In DNA form, the CDR3 reads TGTGCCAGCAGCTTAGAGGGACAGGGGGACACCATATATTTT. Translation: CASSLEGQGDTIYF.

This clonotype has a handful of counts. The V call is TRBV19, the J call TRBJ2-2, with D perhaps given as TRBD1 or TRBD2 (5 bases each). The germline V and J ends were trimmed by 5 bases and 3 bases, with 25 bases remaining between them. This CDR3 spans 19 amino acids. Germline CDR1 LNHDA, CDR2 SQIVND (reference sequence). The CDR3, as DNA: TGTGCCAGTAGTCCCCCCCTTGGGACGAAAGACCAGGACACCGGGGAGCTGTTTTTT. Translating gives CASSPPLGTKDQDTGELFF.

This clonotype has at least ten counts. The chain links TRBV11-2 to TRBJ2-5, with D possibly matching TRBD2 (6 bases). The CDR3 totals 15 residues. V was cut by 1 base and J by 5 bases, with 14 bases left in between. The germline CDR1 and CDR2 sequences are SGHAT and FQNNGV. In DNA form, the CDR3 reads TGTGCCAGCAGCTTAGGGAGGGTGACTTCTGAGACCCAGTACTTC. This gives the protein CASSLGRVTSETQYF.

The rearrangement uses TRBV20-1 and TRBJ2-1; 9 bases match TRBD1. The CDR3 contains 20 residues. V shed 0 bases, J shed 7 bases, and the junction held 22 bases outside the gene matches. Germline assignment: CDR1 DFQATT and CDR2 SNEGSKA (reference sequence). The CDR3 DNA sequence: TGCAGTGCTAGAGATAGGGGCATGACTCACCGGGACAGGGAAAAGAATGAGCAGTTCTTC. This sequence encodes CSARDRGMTHRDREKNEQFF.

A few counts support this clonotype. The chain employs TRBV27 and TRBJ1-4; possible D gene TRBD1, 5 bases. The CDR3 has 15 amino acids. From germline, CDR1 is MNHEY and CDR2 SMNVEV (reference sequence). The V end was cut by 4 bases, the J end by 8 bases, with 17 bases between. For the CDR3, the DNA is TGTGCCAGCAGTTCGCTGACGGGGCGGGGGGAAAAACTGTTTTTT. Protein product: CASSSLTGRGEKLFF.

The chain links TRBV20-1 to TRBJ2-3; perhaps TRBD1 as D (6 bases). CDR3 size: 12 residues. Germline V gene data show CDR1 as DFQATT and CDR2 as SNEGSKA (reference sequence). The V end lost 6 bases, the J end lost 4 bases, and 11 bases lay between the germline ends. CDR3 residues: CSAQGGPDTQYF. Written as DNA, the CDR3 is TGCAGTGCGCAAGGGGGTCCAGATACGCAGTATTTT.